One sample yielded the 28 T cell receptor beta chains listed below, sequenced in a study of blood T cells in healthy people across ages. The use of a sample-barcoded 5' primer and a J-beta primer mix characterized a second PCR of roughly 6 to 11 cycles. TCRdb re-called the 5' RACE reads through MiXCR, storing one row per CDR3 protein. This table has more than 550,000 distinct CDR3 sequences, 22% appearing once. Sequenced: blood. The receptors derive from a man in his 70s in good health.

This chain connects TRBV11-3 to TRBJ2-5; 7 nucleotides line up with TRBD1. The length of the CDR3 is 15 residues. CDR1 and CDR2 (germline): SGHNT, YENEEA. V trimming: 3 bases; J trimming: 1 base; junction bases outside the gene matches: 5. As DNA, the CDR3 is TGTGCCAGCAGCTTGGGGACAGAATTCCAAGAGACCCAGTACTTC. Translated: CASSLGTEFQETQYF.

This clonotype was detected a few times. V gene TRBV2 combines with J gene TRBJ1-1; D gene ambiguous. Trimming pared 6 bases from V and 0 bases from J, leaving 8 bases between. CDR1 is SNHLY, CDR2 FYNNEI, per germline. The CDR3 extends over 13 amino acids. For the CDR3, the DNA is TGTGCCAGCAGGAAGACATTGAACACTGAAGCTTTCTTT. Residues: CASRKTLNTEAFF.

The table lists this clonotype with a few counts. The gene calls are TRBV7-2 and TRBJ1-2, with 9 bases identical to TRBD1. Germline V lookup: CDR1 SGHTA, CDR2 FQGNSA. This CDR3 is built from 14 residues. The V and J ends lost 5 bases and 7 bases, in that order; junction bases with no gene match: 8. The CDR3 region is CASSLRGQGFGYTF. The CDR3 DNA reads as TGTGCCAGCAGCCTACGGGGACAGGGTTTTGGCTACACCTTC.

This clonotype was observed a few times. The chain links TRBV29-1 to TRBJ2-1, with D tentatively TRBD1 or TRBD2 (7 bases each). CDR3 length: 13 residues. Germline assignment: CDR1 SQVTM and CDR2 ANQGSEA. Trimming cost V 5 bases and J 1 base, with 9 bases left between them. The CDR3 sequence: CSVQGGSYNEQFF. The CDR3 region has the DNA TGCAGCGTTCAGGGGGGGTCCTACAATGAGCAGTTCTTC.

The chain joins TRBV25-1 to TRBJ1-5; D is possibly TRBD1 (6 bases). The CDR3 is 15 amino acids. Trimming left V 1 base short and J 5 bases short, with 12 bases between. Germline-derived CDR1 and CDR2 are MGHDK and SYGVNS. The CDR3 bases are TGTGCCAGCAGTGAATCGGGGGGGCCTCATCAGCCCCAGCATTTT. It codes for CASSESGGPHQPQHF. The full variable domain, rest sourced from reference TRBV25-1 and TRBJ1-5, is EADIYQTPRYLVIGTGKKITLECSQTMGHDKMYWYQQDPGMELHLIHYSYGVNSTEKGDLSSESTVSRIRTEHFPLTLESARPSHTSQYLCASSESGGPHQPQHFGDGTRLSIL.

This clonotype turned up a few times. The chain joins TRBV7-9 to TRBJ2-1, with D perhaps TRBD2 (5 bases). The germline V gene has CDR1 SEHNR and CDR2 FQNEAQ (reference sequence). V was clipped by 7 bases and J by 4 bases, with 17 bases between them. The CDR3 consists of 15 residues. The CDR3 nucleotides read TGTGCCAGCACCTACGGGGTTGGCAGTTACAATGAGCAGTTCTTC. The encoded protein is CASTYGVGSYNEQFF.

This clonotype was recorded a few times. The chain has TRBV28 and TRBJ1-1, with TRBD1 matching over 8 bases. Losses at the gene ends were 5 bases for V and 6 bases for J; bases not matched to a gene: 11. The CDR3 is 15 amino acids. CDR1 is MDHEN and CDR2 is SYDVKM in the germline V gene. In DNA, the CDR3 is TGTGCCAGCAGTCCTCCCAGGGGGCGAGGAGCTGAAGCTTTCTTT. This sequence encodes CASSPPRGRGAEAFF.

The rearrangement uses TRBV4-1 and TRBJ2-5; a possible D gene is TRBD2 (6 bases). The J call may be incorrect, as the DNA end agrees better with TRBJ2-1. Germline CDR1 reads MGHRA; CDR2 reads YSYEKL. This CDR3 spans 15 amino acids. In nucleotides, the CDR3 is TGCGCCAGCAGCTTTAGCGGCATAAGCGGGAATGAGCAGTTCTTC. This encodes CASSFSGISGNEQFF.

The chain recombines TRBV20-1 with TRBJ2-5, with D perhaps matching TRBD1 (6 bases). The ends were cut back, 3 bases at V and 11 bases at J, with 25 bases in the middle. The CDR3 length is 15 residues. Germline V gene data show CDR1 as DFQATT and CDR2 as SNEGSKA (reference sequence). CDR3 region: CSASWSLRGTSRQYF. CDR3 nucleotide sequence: TGCAGTGCTAGCTGGTCCTTAAGGGGGACCTCTCGGCAGTACTTC.

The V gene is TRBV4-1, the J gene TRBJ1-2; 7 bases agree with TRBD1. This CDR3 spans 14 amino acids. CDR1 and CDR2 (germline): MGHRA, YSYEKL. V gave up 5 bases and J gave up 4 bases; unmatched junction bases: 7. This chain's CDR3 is CASSSQGDGYGYTF. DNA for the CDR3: TGCGCCAGCAGCTCCCAGGGGGACGGCTATGGCTACACCTTC.

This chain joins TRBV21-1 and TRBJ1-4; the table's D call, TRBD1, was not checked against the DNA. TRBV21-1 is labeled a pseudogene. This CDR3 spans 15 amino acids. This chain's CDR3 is CASRKSGGRTEKLFF. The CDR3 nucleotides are TGTGCCAGCAGAAAATCGGGCGGGCGTACTGAAAAACTGTTTTTT.

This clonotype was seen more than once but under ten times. The CDR3 loop reads CASSQGTSEYTDTQYF. CDR3 coding DNA: TGTGCCAGCAGCCAGGGGACTAGCGAATACACAGATACGCAGTATTTT. This chain uses TRBV11-2 with TRBJ2-3; TRBD2 matches 10 bases. The CDR3 consists of 16 residues. CDR1 and CDR2 from the germline V gene are SGHAT and FQNNGV. Trimming cost V 5 bases and J 2 bases; bases outside gene matches: 7.

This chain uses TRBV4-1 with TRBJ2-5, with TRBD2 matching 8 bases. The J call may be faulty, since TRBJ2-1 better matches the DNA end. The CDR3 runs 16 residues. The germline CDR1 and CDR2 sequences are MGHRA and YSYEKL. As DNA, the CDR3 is TGCGCCAGCAGCCAAGTTGGGACTAGATTCTACAATGAGCAGTTCTTC. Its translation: CASSQVGTRFYNEQFF.

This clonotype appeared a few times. As DNA, the CDR3 is TGCAGTGCTCCGCCGGGCCAGGGGGCTTCGGTTGCTGGCTACACCTTC. Translation: CSAPPGQGASVAGYTF. The rearrangement joins TRBV20-1 to TRBJ1-2; 8 bases are a match to TRBD1. The trim removed 5 bases at V and 7 bases at J, leaving 18 bases unmatched. Per germline, CDR1 DFQATT and CDR2 SNEGSKA (reference sequence). This CDR3 has 16 amino acids.

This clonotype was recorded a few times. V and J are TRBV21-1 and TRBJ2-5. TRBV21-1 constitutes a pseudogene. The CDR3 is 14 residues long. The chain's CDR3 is CASSKVVSQETQYF. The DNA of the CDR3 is TGTGCCAGCAGCAAAGTGGTCAGTCAAGAGACCCAGTACTTC.

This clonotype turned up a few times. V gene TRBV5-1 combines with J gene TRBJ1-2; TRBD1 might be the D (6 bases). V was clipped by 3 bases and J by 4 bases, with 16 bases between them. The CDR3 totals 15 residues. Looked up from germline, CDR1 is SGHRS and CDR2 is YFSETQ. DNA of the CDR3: TGCGCCAGCAGCTCCACGGGGGCAGAGTCCTATGGCTACACCTTC. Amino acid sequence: CASSSTGAESYGYTF.

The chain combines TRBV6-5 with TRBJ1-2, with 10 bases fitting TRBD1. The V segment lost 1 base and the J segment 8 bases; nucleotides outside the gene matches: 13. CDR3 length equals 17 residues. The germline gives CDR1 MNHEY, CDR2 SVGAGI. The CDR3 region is CASSYLSAGTGDGGYTF. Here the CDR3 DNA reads TGTGCCAGCAGTTACTTGTCAGCCGGGACAGGGGATGGGGGCTACACCTTC.

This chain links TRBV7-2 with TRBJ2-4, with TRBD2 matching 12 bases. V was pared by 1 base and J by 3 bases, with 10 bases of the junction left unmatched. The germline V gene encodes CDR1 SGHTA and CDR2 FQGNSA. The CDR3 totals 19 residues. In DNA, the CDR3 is TGTGCCAGCAGCTTAGTTGGTACACTAGCGGGAGGTGTCAAAAACATTCAGTACTTC. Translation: CASSLVGTLAGGVKNIQYF.

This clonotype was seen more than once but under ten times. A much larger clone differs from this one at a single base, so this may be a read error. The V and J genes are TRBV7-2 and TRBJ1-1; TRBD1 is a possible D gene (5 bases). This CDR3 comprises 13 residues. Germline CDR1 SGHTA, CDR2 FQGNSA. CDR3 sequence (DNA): TGTGCCAGCAGCTTTGGCCGCAGGGCTGAAGTTTTCTTT. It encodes CASSFGRRAEVFF. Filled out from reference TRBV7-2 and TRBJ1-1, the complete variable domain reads GAGVSQSPSNKVTEKGKDVELRCDPISGHTALYWYRQSLGQGLEFLIYFQGNSAPDKSGLPSDRFSAERTGGSVSTLTIQRTQQEDSAVYLCASSFGRRAEVFFGQGTRLTVV.

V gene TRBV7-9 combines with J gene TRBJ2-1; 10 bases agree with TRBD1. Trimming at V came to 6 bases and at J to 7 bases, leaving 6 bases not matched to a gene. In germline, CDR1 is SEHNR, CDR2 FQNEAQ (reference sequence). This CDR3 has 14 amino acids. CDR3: CASRTDRGHNEQFF. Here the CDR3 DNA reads TGTGCCAGCAGAACCGACAGGGGGCATAATGAGCAGTTCTTC.

The CDR3 sequence: CASSQGNLAKNIQYF. The CDR3 DNA reads TGTGCCAGCTCCCAGGGAAACCTAGCCAAAAACATTCAGTACTTC. The chain has TRBV27 and TRBJ2-4, with a weak D call TRBD1 (5 bases). The CDR3 is made up of 15 amino acids. CDR1 MNHEY and CDR2 SMNVEV come from the germline V gene (reference sequence). V was pared by 8 bases and J by 0 bases, with 14 bases between.

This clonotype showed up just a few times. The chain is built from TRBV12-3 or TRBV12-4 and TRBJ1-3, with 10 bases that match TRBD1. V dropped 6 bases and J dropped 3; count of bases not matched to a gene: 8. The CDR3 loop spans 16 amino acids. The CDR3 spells CASSSPRTGGGNTIYF. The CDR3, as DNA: TGTGCCAGCAGCTCTCCCCGGACAGGGGGTGGAAACACCATATATTTT.

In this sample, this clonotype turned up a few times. This CDR3 is CASSDRTSGGDTQYF. CDR3 coding DNA: TGTGCCAGCAGCGACCGGACTAGCGGGGGCGATACGCAGTATTTT. V and J are TRBV7-2 and TRBJ2-3, with TRBD2 identical over 13 bases. With 5 bases clipped from V and 6 bases from J, the junction kept 5 bases outside the gene matches. Germline V gene sequence: CDR1 SGHTA, CDR2 FQGNSA. The CDR3 spans 15 residues.

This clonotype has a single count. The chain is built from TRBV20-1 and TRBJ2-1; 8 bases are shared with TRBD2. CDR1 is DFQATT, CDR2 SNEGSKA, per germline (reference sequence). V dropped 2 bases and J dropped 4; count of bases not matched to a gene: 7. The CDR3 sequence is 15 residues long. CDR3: CSARRASGHYNEQFF. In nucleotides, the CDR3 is TGCAGTGCTAGACGGGCTAGCGGGCATTACAATGAGCAGTTCTTC.

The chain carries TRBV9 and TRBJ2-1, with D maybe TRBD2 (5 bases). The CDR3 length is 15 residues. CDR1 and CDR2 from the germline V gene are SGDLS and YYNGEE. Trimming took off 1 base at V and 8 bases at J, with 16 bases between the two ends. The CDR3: CASSVHPAGVDEQFF. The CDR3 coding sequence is TGTGCCAGCAGCGTACATCCAGCCGGGGTTGATGAGCAGTTCTTC.

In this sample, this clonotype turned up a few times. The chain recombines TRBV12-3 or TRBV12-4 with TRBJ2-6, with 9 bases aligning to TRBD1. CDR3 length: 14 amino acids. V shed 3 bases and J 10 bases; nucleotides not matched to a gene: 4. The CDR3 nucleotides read TGTGCCAGCAGTTTCACAGGGGGCTCTAACGTCCTGACTTTC. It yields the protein CASSFTGGSNVLTF.

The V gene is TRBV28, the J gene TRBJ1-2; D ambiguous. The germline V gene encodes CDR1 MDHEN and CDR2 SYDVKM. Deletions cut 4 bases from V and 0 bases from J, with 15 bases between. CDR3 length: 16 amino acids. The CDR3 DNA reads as TGTGCCAGCAGTTCATCTGGGCGCGGGGCTAACTATGGCTACACCTTC. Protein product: CASSSSGRGANYGYTF.

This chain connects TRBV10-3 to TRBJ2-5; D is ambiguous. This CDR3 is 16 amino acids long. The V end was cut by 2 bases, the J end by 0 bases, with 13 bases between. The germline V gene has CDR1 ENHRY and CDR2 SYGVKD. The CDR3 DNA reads TGTGCCATCAGTGAGATAACAGTCGAAAACCAAGAGACCCAGTACTTC. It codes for CAISEITVENQETQYF.